This T cell receptor (beta chain) was recovered during a study of blood T cell repertoires in COVID-19. Study background: COVID-19 samples, acute and convalescent, were from the United States, Italy and Spain. Nucleic acid was either cDNA or gDNA, and it came from T cells, B-cell-depleted T cells, or PBMCs.

Germline V gives CDR1 SGHTA, CDR2 FQGNSA. The junction had 4 bases not matched to a gene; V was cut back by 3 bases and J by 5 bases. The CDR3 totals 14 residues. In the authors' workflow: The authors estimated nucleated cell counts from reference gene primer amplification. The protocol was immunoSEQ multiplex PCR, while the TCRdb copy is restricted to in-frame clones and leaves out a portion. V and J calls and clone size are copied from that table; D and trimming were computed from the DNA. The sample records 310,000 or so clones, around 87% being singletons. Source material: peripheral blood. The receptor's source is a man aged 45-65 years with active or convalescent COVID-19. The rearrangement links TRBV7-2 to TRBJ2-3; 8 bases agree with TRBD1. The CDR3 region has the DNA TGTGCCAGCAGCTTCCAGGGGGCAATAGATACGCAGTATTTT. Its protein is CASSFQGAIDTQYF.